This TCR beta chain was sequenced for a study of identical twins. Study results and caveats: Invariant populations such as MAIT and iNKT cells could partly muddle zero-insertion analyses.

To note about this clonotype: Its antigen is as yet unknown.

Germline V gene lookup returns CDR1 KGHSH and CDR2 LQKENI. The ends lost 4 bases at V and 0 bases at J; junction bases unmatched: 9. The CDR3 runs to 18 residues. TCRdb processed the 5' RACE reads anew with MiXCR; each CDR3 protein has one entry. The sample holds under 300,000 distinct CDR3 sequences; about 12% are singletons and the top ten take 3.5% to 5%. Another study also made use of these data, one on yellow fever vaccine responses in identical twins.

The rearrangement uses TRBV18 and TRBJ2-1; 10 bases match TRBD2. Input material: memory (CD45RO+) T cells sorted from blood. The receptor comes from a woman aged 18-29 years in good health. The CDR3 reads CASSRRTSGGISYNEQFF. CDR3 nucleotide sequence: TGTGCCAGCTCACGGAGGACTAGCGGAGGAATCTCCTACAATGAGCAGTTCTTC.